This TCR beta chain was documented in a study of blood T cells in healthy people across ages. Overall study results and limits: Long-lived donors had more naive CD4+ cells and higher diversity than aged donors.

PBMCs numbering at least 6 million were isolated per sample. Through a sample-barcoded 5' primer and a J-beta primer mix, a second PCR was run for roughly 6 to 11 cycles. MiXCR, applied by TCRdb to the 5' RACE reads, yields one record per CDR3 protein. The data contain roughly 1.6 million distinct CDR3 sequences, about 35% of them seen just once; the ten biggest clones take up around 11%. Concerning this clonotype itself: Its antigen is still unknown.

Germline loops: CDR1 DFQATT, CDR2 SNEGSKA (reference sequence). V lost 3 bases to trimming and J lost 2 bases; unmatched junction nucleotides: 6. The CDR3 loop spans 15 amino acids. The rearrangement uses TRBV20-1 and TRBJ2-3; the match to TRBD2 covers 9 bases. Material for sequencing was blood. The receptor's source is a woman in her twenties or thirties in good health. The CDR3 DNA reads TGCAGTGCTAGTCGGCCTAGCGGGGCCACAGATACGCAGTATTTT. It encodes CSASRPSGATDTQYF.